Detailed here is one T cell receptor (beta chain). Its target is unknown. Adult donors, all healthy and HIV-negative, had no recent acute infections or vaccinations. This record belongs to a study of shared clonotypes between healthy human individuals. Trimming stripped 5 bases from V and 2 bases from J, with 17 bases between. This CDR3 is 16 amino acids long. CDR1 and CDR2 (germline): PRHDT, FYEKMQ (reference sequence). The deep-level immunoSEQ assay was used. Using immunoSEQ multiplex PCR, the repertoire was profiled, and TCRdb retains in-frame clones only, with some absent. Found here are some 2,400,000 clones, more than 90% of them singletons; the top ten hold around 0.13%. Study-wide results and limits: The donor pool, a small one, limited the genetic and exposure-history diversity represented.

The clonotype was recovered from a man aged 18 to 30 in good health. V gene TRBV13 combines with J gene TRBJ2-3; a weak D match, TRBD1 (6 bases). Specimen: naive CD4+ T cells sorted from blood. Noted subset: CD45RA+ positively selected. The CDR3 DNA follows: TGTGCCAGCAGCGCCCGACACAGGGAATTCACAGATACGCAGTATTTT. It yields the protein CASSARHREFTDTQYF.